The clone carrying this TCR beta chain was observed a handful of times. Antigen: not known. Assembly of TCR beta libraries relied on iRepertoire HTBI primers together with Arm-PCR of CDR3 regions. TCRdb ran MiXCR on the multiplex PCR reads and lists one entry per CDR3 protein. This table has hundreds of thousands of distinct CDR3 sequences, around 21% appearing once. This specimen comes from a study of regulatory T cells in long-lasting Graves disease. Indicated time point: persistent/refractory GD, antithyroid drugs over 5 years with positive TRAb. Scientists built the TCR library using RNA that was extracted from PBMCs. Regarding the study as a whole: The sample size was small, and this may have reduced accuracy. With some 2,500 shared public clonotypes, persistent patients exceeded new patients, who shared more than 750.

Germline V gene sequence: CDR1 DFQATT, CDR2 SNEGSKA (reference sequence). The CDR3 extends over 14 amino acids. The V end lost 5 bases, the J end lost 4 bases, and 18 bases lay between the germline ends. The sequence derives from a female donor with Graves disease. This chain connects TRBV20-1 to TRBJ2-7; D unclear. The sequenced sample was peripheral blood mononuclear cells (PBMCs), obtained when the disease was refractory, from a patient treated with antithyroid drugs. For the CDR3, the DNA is TGCAGTGCTTCCCCTCGTCGGACGGCATACGAGCAGTACTTC. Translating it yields CSASPRRTAYEQYF.